One and the same sample provided the 29 T cell receptor beta chains below, sequenced in a study of identical twins. TCRdb reprocessed the 5' RACE reads with MiXCR, giving one entry per CDR3 protein. In the table there are roughly 750,000 distinct CDR3 sequences, roughly 20% of which are singletons. These data also formed part of another study, on T cells expressing NK-cell markers.

The sequencing sample was made of PBMCs. The receptor source for this set is a woman aged 18-29 years in good health.

This chain joins TRBV29-1 and TRBJ2-5, with TRBD1 identical over 7 bases. V lost 7 bases to trimming and J lost 5 bases; unmatched junction nucleotides: 10. Germline CDR1 reads SQVTM; CDR2 reads ANQGSEA. CDR3 size: 13 residues. In nucleotides, the CDR3 is TGCAGCGGCCTCCAGGGGGATCGGGAGACCCAGTACTTC. Amino acid sequence: CSGLQGDRETQYF.

Sample share makes this clonotype medium-sized. The chain carries TRBV4-2 and TRBJ2-3; D is possibly TRBD2 (6 bases). The V end lost 0 bases, the J end lost 1 base, and 8 bases lay between the germline ends. Germline assignment: CDR1 LGHNA and CDR2 YNFKEQ. This CDR3 comprises 15 residues. The CDR3 coding sequence is TGTGCCAGCAGCCAAGATCGCGGGGGCACAGATACGCAGTATTTT. Encoded protein: CASSQDRGGTDTQYF.

This clonotype has just a few counts. This sequence joins TRBV6-1 and TRBJ2-1, with 7 bases lining up with TRBD2. The CDR3 loop spans 16 amino acids. CDR1 MNHNS and CDR2 SASEGT come from the germline V gene. Unmatched junction bases numbered 8, after V lost 0 bases and J lost 6 bases. The CDR3 loop is CASSEAPTSRRNEQFF. CDR3 coding DNA: TGTGCCAGCAGTGAAGCCCCGACTAGCAGGCGCAATGAGCAGTTCTTC.

In this sample, this clonotype turned up a few times. The J gene is TRBJ2-7, the V gene TRBV20-1, with 10 bases aligning to TRBD2. This CDR3 is 15 amino acids long. Losses at the gene ends were 5 bases for V and 6 bases for J; bases not matched to a gene: 13. Germline CDR1 reads DFQATT; CDR2 reads SNEGSKA (reference sequence). CDR3 sequence: CSAQRTSGGLGEQYF. As DNA, the CDR3 is TGCAGTGCTCAACGGACTAGCGGAGGCCTAGGCGAGCAGTACTTC.

The rearrangement uses TRBV27 and TRBJ2-3; 7 nucleotides agree with TRBD1. Germline CDR1 and CDR2: MNHEY and SMNVEV (reference sequence). The ends lost 6 bases at V and 2 bases at J; junction bases unmatched: 8. This CDR3 region has 15 residues. CDR3 residues: CASRGLTGTTDTQYF. The CDR3, as DNA: TGTGCCAGCAGGGGGCTGACAGGGACCACAGATACGCAGTATTTT.

This clonotype has only a few counts. V and J are TRBV7-2 and TRBJ2-7; maybe TRBD1 (6 bases). The CDR3 contains 15 residues. Germline loops: CDR1 SGHTA, CDR2 FQGNSA. The V and J ends lost 7 bases and 5 bases respectively, with 21 bases between them. The CDR3 DNA reads TGTGCCAGCACCCTAGACAGGACCCCTTCCCACGAGCAGTACTTC. Translated, it gives CASTLDRTPSHEQYF. Together with reference TRBV7-2 and TRBJ2-7, the CDR3 gives the full variable domain: GAGVSQSPSNKVTEKGKDVELRCDPISGHTALYWYRQSLGQGLEFLIYFQGNSAPDKSGLPSDRFSAERTGGSVSTLTIQRTQQEDSAVYLCASTLDRTPSHEQYFGPGTRLTVT.

This chain connects TRBV12-3 or TRBV12-4 to TRBJ1-1, with TRBD1 identical over 11 bases. The CDR3 contains 16 residues. Trimming took 7 bases from V and 3 from J; bases not matched to a gene: 10. CDR3 in DNA: TGTGCCAGCATCACCCGGGACAGGGGGTATGACACTGAAGCTTTCTTT. As protein: CASITRDRGYDTEAFF.

There are a few counts of this clonotype. This chain connects TRBV20-1 to TRBJ2-7, with TRBD1 as a possible D gene (6 bases). The length of the CDR3 is 15 residues. Germline V gene sequence: CDR1 DFQATT, CDR2 SNEGSKA (reference sequence). The ends were cut back, 0 bases at V and 4 bases at J, with 16 bases in the middle. The CDR3 is CSAREGGPGEYEQYF. DNA for the CDR3: TGCAGTGCTAGAGAGGGTGGTCCAGGGGAATACGAGCAGTACTTC.

This clonotype was counted a few times. This chain links TRBV20-1 with TRBJ1-2, with 10 bases identical to TRBD1. The V and J ends lost 6 bases and 8 bases, in that order; junction bases with no gene match: 9. In germline, CDR1 is DFQATT, CDR2 SNEGSKA (reference sequence). The CDR3 loop spans 13 amino acids. The CDR3 region is CSATRQGAEGYTF. The CDR3 region has the DNA TGCAGTGCCACGAGACAGGGGGCAGAAGGCTACACCTTC.

This clonotype was counted at least ten times. The chain carries TRBV12-3 or TRBV12-4 and TRBJ2-5; a weak D match, TRBD1 (7 bases). The CDR3 sequence is 14 residues long. V lost 4 bases to trimming and J lost 7 bases, with 16 bases between them. The DNA of the CDR3 is TGTGCCAGCAGTTCAGGGGGAGGACTATCGACCCAGTACTTC. It translates to CASSSGGGLSTQYF.

This rearrangement joins TRBV4-1 to TRBJ2-5, with 10 bases that match TRBD2. Germline CDR1 reads MGHRA; CDR2 reads YSYEKL. This CDR3 has 16 residues. V dropped 8 bases and J dropped 1; count of bases not matched to a gene: 10. CDR3 in DNA: TGCGCCAGCTCGGGAAGCGGGGGGGAGTTCCAAGAGACCCAGTACTTC. It translates to CASSGSGGEFQETQYF.

A few counts support this clonotype. The J gene is TRBJ2-7, the V gene TRBV29-1; 13 nucleotides align to TRBD2. With V trimmed by 4 bases and J by 4 bases, 10 bases remained unmatched. Germline lookup yields CDR1 SQVTM and CDR2 ANQGSEA. This CDR3 has 16 residues. The CDR3 sequence: CSVGFWGLAGLYEQYF. As DNA, the CDR3 is TGCAGCGTTGGATTTTGGGGACTAGCGGGACTTTACGAGCAGTACTTC.

This clonotype was detected many times. The chain is built from TRBV20-1 and TRBJ1-2, with D possibly being TRBD1 (5 bases). The CDR3 is 15 residues long. V lost 6 bases and J lost 0, with 17 bases in between. Germline V gene data show CDR1 as DFQATT and CDR2 as SNEGSKA (reference sequence). CDR3 sequence reads: CSALLRGGANYGYTF. The CDR3 nucleotides are TGCAGTGCGCTCCTGAGGGGCGGAGCTAACTATGGCTACACCTTC.

This clonotype was counted many times. The chain recombines TRBV7-6 with TRBJ1-1; perhaps TRBD1 as D (6 bases). The CDR3 is 13 amino acids. Germline values: CDR1 SGHVS, CDR2 FNYEAQ. The V end lost 6 bases, the J end lost 6 bases, and 14 bases lay between the germline ends. The CDR3 nucleotides are TGTGCCAGCAGGCCCAGGGGCGCGGCTGAAGCTTTCTTT. This encodes CASRPRGAAEAFF.

V is TRBV10-3 and J is TRBJ2-7, with 7 bases identical to TRBD2. CDR3 length: 13 residues. Germline CDR1 and CDR2: ENHRY and SYGVKD. With V trimmed by 10 bases and J by 5 bases, 11 bases remained unmatched. DNA for the CDR3: TGTGCCACCCGGACTAGTCCGAGCCACGAGCAGTACTTC. This encodes CATRTSPSHEQYF.

In this sample, this clonotype turned up a few times. V and J are TRBV18 and TRBJ1-2, with 8 nucleotides matching TRBD1. The CDR3 consists of 15 residues. J was trimmed by 8 bases and V by 3 bases; bases with no gene match: 11. CDR1 KGHSH and CDR2 LQKENI come from the germline V gene. CDR3 region: CASSPLTQGADGYTF. In DNA, the CDR3 is TGTGCCAGCTCACCCCTGACGCAGGGGGCTGACGGCTACACCTTC.

In this sample, this clonotype turned up many times. This chain joins TRBV15 and TRBJ2-2; D not certain. This CDR3 has 14 residues. V lost 0 bases, J lost 2 bases, and 4 bases lay in between. Germline V gene lookup returns CDR1 LNHNV and CDR2 YYDKDF (reference sequence). CDR3 sequence: CATSRETNTGELFF. The CDR3 DNA sequence: TGTGCCACCAGCAGAGAAACAAACACCGGGGAGCTGTTTTTT.

With regard to this clonotype: A much larger clone differs from this one at a single base, so this may be a read error. The chain combines TRBV5-1 with TRBJ1-1; 9 nucleotides align to TRBD1. The CDR3 spans 16 residues. The germline CDR1 and CDR2 sequences are SGHRS and YFSETQ. V shed 4 bases, J shed 0 bases, and the junction held 7 bases outside the gene matches. This CDR3 is CASSMGTGSMNTEAFF. CDR3 DNA sequence: TGCGCCAGCAGCATGGGGACAGGGTCGATGAACACTGAAGCTTTCTTT.

The CDR3, as DNA: TGTGCCAGCAGCCTATCCTCCGGGGGAAACTATGGCTACACCTTC. Its protein product is CASSLSSGGNYGYTF. The genes are TRBV7-8 and TRBJ1-2; a possible D gene is TRBD1 (5 bases). CDR1 SGHVS and CDR2 FQNEAQ come from the germline V gene. V lost 5 bases, J lost 2 bases, and 15 bases lay in between. This CDR3 spans 15 amino acids.

This clonotype was observed at least ten times. The CDR3 loop is CASSYGGLSTDTQYF. CDR3 bases: TGTGCCAGCAGTTACGGGGGACTAAGCACAGATACGCAGTATTTT. The genes are TRBV6-5 and TRBJ2-3; 7 bases match TRBD2. The germline V gene has CDR1 MNHEY and CDR2 SVGAGI. The CDR3 has 15 residues. V was clipped by 2 bases and J by 0 bases; unmatched bases: 2.

This clonotype was seen many times. The V gene is TRBV20-1, the J gene TRBJ2-3; no firm D call. Germline V gene lookup returns CDR1 DFQATT and CDR2 SNEGSKA (reference sequence). This CDR3 contains 16 residues. The V gene lost 1 base and the J gene lost 3 bases, with 17 bases spanning the gap. The CDR3 region has the DNA TGCAGTGCTAGAGGAGGTTCATCACCTTTTACAGATACGCAGTATTTT. This gives the protein CSARGGSSPFTDTQYF.

The chain carries TRBV11-3 and TRBJ2-1; 9 bases match TRBD2. The CDR3 has 16 residues. Germline CDR1 and CDR2: SGHNT and YENEEA. With 5 bases clipped from V and 7 bases from J, the junction kept 12 bases outside the gene matches. The CDR3 reads CASSPILAGRRNEQFF. The CDR3 DNA is TGTGCCAGCAGCCCCATCCTAGCGGGGAGGCGAAATGAGCAGTTCTTC.

The rearrangement links TRBV7-9 to TRBJ2-3; D is unclear. Germline V gene data show CDR1 as SEHNR and CDR2 as FQNEAQ (reference sequence). CDR3 length equals 15 residues. V shed 1 base and J shed 1 base, with 9 bases lying between them. The CDR3 sequence is CASSLGHPRTDTQYF. In DNA form, the CDR3 reads TGTGCCAGCAGCTTAGGCCACCCCCGCACAGATACGCAGTATTTT.

The chain recombines TRBV7-9 with TRBJ2-3; D is perhaps TRBD2 (5 bases). CDR3 size: 14 residues. The V end was cut by 6 bases, the J end by 4 bases, with 14 bases between. Germline-derived CDR1 and CDR2 are SEHNR and FQNEAQ (reference sequence). CDR3 amino acids: CASRIGVRSDTQYF. The CDR3 DNA reads TGTGCCAGCAGAATCGGGGTTAGGTCAGATACGCAGTATTTT.

This clonotype was seen more than once but under ten times. The V call is TRBV12-3 or TRBV12-4, the J call TRBJ2-1; 8 positions agree with TRBD2. The CDR3 totals 14 residues. The V segment lost 2 bases and the J segment 6 bases; nucleotides outside the gene matches: 3. In nucleotides, the CDR3 is TGTGCCAGCAGTTTACGGGAGGGGAGCAATGAGCAGTTCTTC. Its protein product is CASSLREGSNEQFF.

This clonotype was observed a handful of times. The chain uses TRBV29-1 and TRBJ2-1; TRBD1 agrees at 8 bases. V gave up 5 bases and J gave up 8 bases; unmatched junction bases: 8. The CDR3 length is 13 residues. In germline, CDR1 is SQVTM, CDR2 ANQGSEA. The CDR3 sequence: CSVQDRVGYEQFF. Written as DNA, the CDR3 is TGCAGCGTTCAGGACAGGGTAGGTTATGAGCAGTTCTTC.

V is TRBV27 and J is TRBJ2-3; TRBD1 matches at 8 bases. Germline V gene sequence: CDR1 MNHEY, CDR2 SMNVEV (reference sequence). V dropped 3 bases and J dropped 1; count of bases not matched to a gene: 6. There are 16 residues in the CDR3. The CDR3 coding sequence is TGTGCCAGCAGTTTGGTCGGACAGGGTGGCACAGATACGCAGTATTTT. Translated, it gives CASSLVGQGGTDTQYF.

This clonotype was counted between two and nine times. The chain employs TRBV9 and TRBJ2-6; D is undetermined. The CDR3 length is 16 residues. Germline CDR1 and CDR2: SGDLS and YYNGEE. Trimming removed 4 bases at V and 0 bases at J, with 11 bases between. CDR3 nucleotide sequence: TGTGCCAGCAGCTCCCGTCATGGCTCTGGGGCCAACGTCCTGACTTTC. Amino acid sequence: CASSSRHGSGANVLTF.

This clonotype was seen more than once but under ten times. CDR3 in DNA: TGCAGTGCGGTCCCGCGGGCAGGGTCCCTCATGAACACTGAAGCTTTCTTT. Translated: CSAVPRAGSLMNTEAFF. The V and J genes are TRBV20-1 and TRBJ1-1; D is perhaps TRBD1 (5 bases). The V gene's germline CDR1 is DFQATT and CDR2 SNEGSKA (reference sequence). V lost 6 bases to trimming and J lost 0 bases, with 23 bases between them. The CDR3 spans 17 residues.